Following are 24 T cell receptor beta chains from one sample sequenced in a study of shared clonotypes between healthy human individuals. Clones were read by immunoSEQ multiplex PCR, and TCRdb kept only the in-frame ones, dropping some. In the table there are under 750,000 clones, 55% to 75% of which are singletons. Sequences were obtained from memory CD4+ T cells sorted from blood. Subset of the sample: CD45RA-negative fraction. These receptors came from a woman in her 30s in good health.

This chain connects TRBV28 to TRBJ2-7; D possibly corresponds to TRBD2 (6 bases). Germline-derived CDR1 and CDR2 are MDHEN and SYDVKM. The CDR3 sequence is 15 residues long. Trimming left V 5 bases short and J 1 base short, with 15 bases between. The CDR3 loop is CASSPRGSGSYEQYF. The CDR3 DNA is TGTGCCAGCAGTCCCCGGGGTAGCGGTTCCTACGAGCAGTACTTC.

A note on this clone: The same CDR3 can be traced to other DNA sequences in this sample. V and J are TRBV19 and TRBJ2-3, with D possibly matching TRBD2 (5 bases). The CDR3 covers 15 residues. Between the trimmed V and J ends, which lost 3 bases and 0 bases, there was a span of 10 bases. Germline V gene lookup returns CDR1 LNHDA and CDR2 SQIVND (reference sequence). Here the CDR3 reads CASSIGGGSTDTQYF. CDR3 DNA: TGTGCCAGTAGTATTGGAGGCGGGAGCACAGATACGCAGTATTTT. Looking up the rest from reference TRBV19 and TRBJ2-3 gives the full variable domain: DGGITQSPKYLFRKEGQNVTLSCEQNLNHDAMYWYRQDPGQGLRLIYYSQIVNDFQKGDIAEGYSVSREKKESFPLTVTSAQKNPTAFYLCASSIGGGSTDTQYFGPGTRLTVL.

The sample holds one count of this clone. The chain joins TRBV28 to TRBJ2-3; TRBD2 matches at 7 bases. V shed 3 bases, J shed 6 bases, and the junction held 6 bases outside the gene matches. The CDR3 covers 14 residues. The V gene's germline CDR1 is MDHEN and CDR2 SYDVKM. CDR3 sequence (DNA): TGTGCCAGCAGTTTTAGAGGGAGGGACGATACGCAGTATTTT. This encodes CASSFRGRDDTQYF.

This clone ranks as medium-sized (0.01 to 0.1%). The J gene is TRBJ1-2, the V gene TRBV27; tentative D call: TRBD1 (5 bases). The germline V and J ends were trimmed by 3 bases and 6 bases, with 11 bases remaining between them. CDR3 length: 13 amino acids. The V gene's germline CDR1 is MNHEY and CDR2 SMNVEV (reference sequence). The CDR3 DNA follows: TGTGCCAGCAGTTTCGAGGGGAGGGATGGCTACACCTTC. It specifies CASSFEGRDGYTF.

This clone was recorded a few times. The chain recombines TRBV2 with TRBJ1-2; tentatively, D is TRBD1 (5 bases). The CDR3 is made up of 12 amino acids. CDR1 and CDR2 from the germline V gene are SNHLY and FYNNEI. Trimming took 6 bases from V and 8 from J, leaving 13 bases between them. The CDR3 DNA sequence: TGTGCCAGCAGGAACCGGGGCCAGGGCTACACCTTC. This encodes CASRNRGQGYTF. The whole variable domain, remainder taken from reference TRBV2 and TRBJ1-2, is EPEVTQTPSHQVTQMGQEVILRCVPISNHLYFYWYRQILGQKVEFLVSFYNNEISEKSEIFDDQFSVERPDGSNFTLKIRSTKLEDSAMYFCASRNRGQGYTFGSGTRLTVV.

The rearrangement uses TRBV28 and TRBJ1-1; TRBD1 matches 7 bases. The V gene end was trimmed by 6 bases and the J gene end by 11 bases; junction bases not matched to a gene: 9. Per the germline V gene, CDR1 is MDHEN and CDR2 is SYDVKM. There are 12 residues in the CDR3. CDR3 residues: CASREGALRAFF. CDR3 coding DNA: TGTGCCAGCAGGGAGGGGGCGCTTCGCGCTTTCTTT.

The V and J genes are TRBV28 and TRBJ1-1, with a weak D call TRBD1 (5 bases). Between the trimmed V and J ends, which lost 7 bases and 4 bases, there was a span of 7 bases. CDR1 is MDHEN, CDR2 SYDVKM, per germline. CDR3 length: 11 residues. The CDR3 DNA sequence: TGTGCCAGCATCGGGGGCACTGAAGCTTTCTTT. Protein product: CASIGGTEAFF. Based on the CDR3 plus reference TRBV28 and TRBJ1-1, the full variable domain is DVKVTQSSRYLVKRTGEKVFLECVQDMDHENMFWYRQDPGLGLRLIYFSYDVKMKEKGDIPEGYSVSREKKERFSLILESASTNQTSMYLCASIGGTEAFFGQGTRLTVV.

In this sample, this clone turned up a few times. The chain is built from TRBV19 and TRBJ2-1, with 8 bases matching TRBD1. CDR1 LNHDA and CDR2 SQIVND come from the germline V gene (reference sequence). V gave up 5 bases and J gave up 6 bases; unmatched junction bases: 9. This CDR3 spans 15 amino acids. DNA of the CDR3: TGTGCCAGTAGTCAAAGACAGGGGACCGGCAATGAGCAGTTCTTC. As protein: CASSQRQGTGNEQFF.

This chain connects TRBV2 to TRBJ1-1; D perhaps matches TRBD1 (6 bases). V shed 3 bases and J shed 1 base, with 15 bases lying between them. The CDR3 runs to 16 residues. In germline, CDR1 is SNHLY, CDR2 FYNNEI. Here the CDR3 DNA reads TGTGCCAGCAGTGACTGGGGCAGGGGCACGAACACTGAAGCTTTCTTT. It encodes CASSDWGRGTNTEAFF. The full variable domain, its missing parts supplied by reference TRBV2 and TRBJ1-1, is EPEVTQTPSHQVTQMGQEVILRCVPISNHLYFYWYRQILGQKVEFLVSFYNNEISEKSEIFDDQFSVERPDGSNFTLKIRSTKLEDSAMYFCASSDWGRGTNTEAFFGQGTRLTVV.

The CDR3 loop reads CASSSQTGTNTEAFF. In DNA, the CDR3 is TGTGCCAGCAGCTCCCAGACAGGGACGAACACTGAAGCTTTCTTT. The chain links TRBV7-8 to TRBJ1-1; TRBD1 matches 7 bases. This CDR3 is built from 15 residues. Germline CDR1 reads SGHVS; CDR2 reads FQNEAQ. J gave up 1 base and V 4 bases, and 6 bases lay outside the gene matches.

This clone appeared many times. The chain combines TRBV27 with TRBJ2-3; 8 bases map to TRBD1. This CDR3 spans 15 amino acids. V shed 5 bases, J shed 7 bases, and the junction held 11 bases outside the gene matches. CDR1 is MNHEY and CDR2 is SMNVEV in the germline V gene (reference sequence). CDR3 region: CASSPRTGRRNTQYF. The CDR3 coding sequence is TGTGCCAGCAGTCCCAGGACAGGGCGGAGGAATACGCAGTATTTT.

The J gene is TRBJ1-1, the V gene TRBV5-1, with TRBD1 as a possible D gene (5 bases). The CDR3 contains 14 residues. The germline V gene has CDR1 SGHRS and CDR2 YFSETQ. V dropped 3 bases and J dropped 4 bases, with 13 bases sitting between them. CDR3 sequence reads: CASSSTGGSTEAFF. CDR3 in DNA: TGCGCCAGCAGCTCCACAGGAGGGAGCACTGAAGCTTTCTTT.

V gene TRBV28 combines with J gene TRBJ2-7; D uncertain. Trimming stripped 6 bases from V and 6 bases from J, with 18 bases between. The CDR3 is 14 residues long. Germline V gene data show CDR1 as MDHEN and CDR2 as SYDVKM. As DNA, the CDR3 is TGTGCCAGCAGAGCAGAAGAGGTATTCCGCGAGCAGTACTTC. As protein: CASRAEEVFREQYF.

The chain uses TRBV11-3 and TRBJ2-7, with TRBD1 identical over 11 bases. V was clipped by 5 bases and J by 7 bases; unmatched bases: 10. The germline gives CDR1 SGHNT, CDR2 YENEEA. CDR3 length: 15 residues. CDR3 in amino acids: CASSLGQGVIGEQYF. The DNA for the CDR3 is TGTGCCAGCAGCCTGGGACAGGGGGTCATCGGGGAGCAGTACTTC.

The chain joins TRBV9 to TRBJ2-3; D is perhaps TRBD2 (7 bases). CDR1 is SGDLS and CDR2 is YYNGEE in the germline V gene. Trimming stripped 5 bases from V and 2 bases from J, with 15 bases between. There are 15 residues in the CDR3. The CDR3 spells CASSGGAEPTDTQYF. CDR3 coding DNA: TGTGCCAGCAGTGGGGGGGCGGAACCCACAGATACGCAGTATTTT. The full variable domain, in which reference TRBV9 and TRBJ2-3 provide the parts outside the CDR3, is DSGVTQTPKHLITATGQRVTLRCSPRSGDLSVYWYQQSLDQGLQFLIQYYNGEERAKGNILERFSAQQFPDLHSELNLSSLELGDSALYFCASSGGAEPTDTQYFGPGTRLTVL.

Of note for this clone: A read error is possible here, since a much larger clone lies one base away. The sample has other DNA sequences that encode this CDR3 too. This sequence joins TRBV2 and TRBJ2-1; 12 bases align to TRBD2. This CDR3 region has 14 residues. J gave up 7 bases and V 5 bases, and 3 bases lay outside the gene matches. The germline V gene encodes CDR1 SNHLY and CDR2 FYNNEI. CDR3 protein: CASSRLAGVNEQFF. Written as DNA, the CDR3 is TGTGCCAGCAGTCGACTAGCGGGAGTAAATGAGCAGTTCTTC.

This chain uses TRBV2 with TRBJ2-7; D possibly corresponds to TRBD1 (5 bases). The CDR3 totals 14 residues. Trimming took off 3 bases at V and 2 bases at J, with 11 bases between the two ends. Germline values: CDR1 SNHLY, CDR2 FYNNEI. In DNA, the CDR3 is TGTGCCAGCAGTGAGATTTACAGGACCTACGAGCAGTACTTC. Amino acid sequence: CASSEIYRTYEQYF.

CDR3 in amino acids: CASSGISGRSVDEQFF. CDR3 sequence (DNA): TGTGCCAGCAGCGGAATTAGCGGGAGGTCAGTAGATGAGCAGTTCTTC. The rearrangement joins TRBV7-8 to TRBJ2-1; TRBD2 agrees at 10 bases. V lost 5 bases and J lost 8; bases outside the gene matches: 12. The CDR3 contains 16 residues. Germline loops: CDR1 SGHVS, CDR2 FQNEAQ.

The V gene is TRBV29-1, the J gene TRBJ1-4; TRBD1 matches at 10 bases. Germline CDR1 and CDR2: SQVTM and ANQGSEA. The CDR3 loop spans 16 amino acids. J lost 10 bases, V lost 0 bases, and 11 bases had no gene match. CDR3 bases: TGCAGCGTTGAAGAGGGAAGGGGGACAGGGGAAGGAAAACTGTTTTTT. It specifies CSVEEGRGTGEGKLFF.

The chain links TRBV7-2 to TRBJ1-2, with D perhaps TRBD1 (5 bases). The CDR3 runs 13 residues. The germline V gene encodes CDR1 SGHTA and CDR2 FQGNSA. V lost 5 bases to trimming and J lost 8 bases, with 15 bases between them. The CDR3 loop reads CASSPFQGKGYTF. The DNA of the CDR3 is TGTGCCAGCAGCCCCTTTCAGGGTAAGGGCTACACCTTC.

This clone showed up just a few times. V usage is TRBV6-5 and J usage is TRBJ1-4; unclear D gene. There are 15 residues in the CDR3. Germline CDR1 and CDR2: MNHEY and SVGAGI. V was shortened by 6 bases and J by 1 base, with 12 bases between the two germline ends. This CDR3 is CASRRFLGTNEKLFF. CDR3 in DNA: TGTGCCAGCAGGAGGTTCTTAGGAACTAATGAAAAACTGTTTTTT.

This clone occurred a few times. A read error is the likely source, as a far larger clone sits one nucleotide away. The chain combines TRBV6-1 with TRBJ2-3; D remains ambiguous. The CDR3 length is 11 residues. V lost 5 bases and J lost 2, with 2 bases in between. Germline V lookup: CDR1 MNHNS, CDR2 SASEGT. CDR3 residues: CASSNTDTQYF. Here the CDR3 DNA reads TGTGCCAGCAGTAACACAGATACGCAGTATTTT.

This clone appeared many times. J is TRBJ1-1 and V is TRBV7-9; unclear D gene. Deletions cut 5 bases from V and 4 bases from J, with 14 bases between. The CDR3 runs to 14 residues. Germline-derived CDR1 and CDR2 are SEHNR and FQNEAQ (reference sequence). CDR3 nucleotides: TGTGCCAGCAGCCCGATGGACGGGGTCACTGAAGCTTTCTTT. It is translated as CASSPMDGVTEAFF.

Worth noting for this clone: Within the sample, other DNA sequences also encode this same CDR3. The chain uses TRBV5-1 and TRBJ1-3, with D possibly TRBD1 on 5 matching bases. The CDR3 runs 15 residues. V dropped 0 bases and J dropped 1 base, with 8 bases sitting between them. Germline CDR1 is SGHRS and CDR2 is YFSETQ. The CDR3 sequence is CASSLAGASGNTIYF. CDR3 nucleotide sequence: TGCGCCAGCAGCTTGGCCGGGGCTTCTGGAAACACCATATATTTT.